The 13 T cell receptor beta chains below were found in one sample sequenced in a study of blood T cell repertoires in COVID-19. Method: immunoSEQ multiplex PCR; TCRdb's copy keeps in-frame clones and lacks some. The repertoire includes roughly 180,000 clones, about 76% of them detected once, and roughly 8.7% sits in the top ten. The sequencing input was peripheral blood. The receptors originated from a woman aged 50 to 60 with active or convalescent COVID-19.

The chain combines TRBV7-2 with TRBJ2-7, with 8 nucleotides matching TRBD2. The CDR3 is 15 residues long. Unmatched junction bases numbered 12, after V lost 6 bases and J lost 5 bases. Germline V gene sequence: CDR1 SGHTA, CDR2 FQGNSA. The CDR3 reads CASRLQAGEIHEQYF. CDR3 nucleotide sequence: TGTGCCAGCAGGCTACAAGCGGGAGAAATTCACGAGCAGTACTTC.

The chain couples TRBV5-1 to TRBJ2-5; a possible D gene is TRBD2 (6 bases). Germline values: CDR1 SGHRS, CDR2 YFSETQ. Trimming took off 4 bases at V and 10 bases at J, with 26 bases between the two ends. The CDR3 has 16 residues. The CDR3 sequence: CASSPEGGKAKKGQYF. For the CDR3, the DNA is TGCGCCAGCAGCCCTGAAGGCGGGAAAGCCAAGAAAGGCCAGTACTTC.

The V call is TRBV7-9, the J call TRBJ2-3, with TRBD1 identical over 7 bases. Trimming at V came to 5 bases and at J to 4 bases, leaving 9 bases not matched to a gene. This CDR3 has 15 amino acids. Germline CDR1 reads SEHNR; CDR2 reads FQNEAQ (reference sequence). The CDR3 protein is CASSLRRQGADTQYF. The CDR3 DNA reads TGTGCCAGCAGCCTAAGGAGGCAGGGGGCAGATACGCAGTATTTT. Looking up the rest from reference TRBV7-9 and TRBJ2-3 gives the full variable domain: DTGVSQNPRHKITKRGQNVTFRCDPISEHNRLYWYRQTLGQGPEFLTYFQNEAQLEKSRLLSDRFSAERPKGSFSTLEIQRTEQGDSAMYLCASSLRRQGADTQYFGPGTRLTVL.

The rearrangement links TRBV7-2 to TRBJ1-5, with 11 bases that match TRBD1. V shed 4 bases and J 3 bases; nucleotides not matched to a gene: 2. The CDR3 totals 15 residues. CDR1 SGHTA and CDR2 FQGNSA come from the germline V gene. The CDR3 protein is CASSSGQGDNQPQHF. The CDR3, as DNA: TGTGCCAGCAGCTCGGGACAGGGGGACAATCAGCCCCAGCATTTT. The entire variable domain, with the rest obtained from reference TRBV7-2 and TRBJ1-5, is as follows: GAGVSQSPSNKVTEKGKDVELRCDPISGHTALYWYRQSLGQGLEFLIYFQGNSAPDKSGLPSDRFSAERTGGSVSTLTIQRTQQEDSAVYLCASSSGQGDNQPQHFGDGTRLSIL.

Notes on this clone: The sample carries other DNA sequences with the same CDR3. The rearrangement links TRBV30 to TRBJ1-5; 7 bases map to TRBD1. Germline assignment: CDR1 GTSNPN and CDR2 SVGIG (reference sequence). V gave up 0 bases and J gave up 6 bases; unmatched junction bases: 2. This CDR3 spans 13 amino acids. CDR3 loop: CAWSVQGSQPQHF. CDR3 nucleotide sequence: TGTGCCTGGAGTGTACAGGGGAGTCAGCCCCAGCATTTT.

The rearrangement uses TRBV7-2 and TRBJ1-4; 12 bases match TRBD1. V lost 5 bases, J lost 7 bases, and 2 bases stayed unmatched. This CDR3 is 14 amino acids long. The V gene's germline CDR1 is SGHTA and CDR2 FQGNSA. The CDR3: CASSGTGGTEKLFF. CDR3 in DNA: TGTGCCAGCAGCGGGACAGGGGGCACTGAAAAACTGTTTTTT. Using reference TRBV7-2 and TRBJ1-4 for the parts outside the CDR3, the full variable domain is GAGVSQSPSNKVTEKGKDVELRCDPISGHTALYWYRQSLGQGLEFLIYFQGNSAPDKSGLPSDRFSAERTGGSVSTLTIQRTQQEDSAVYLCASSGTGGTEKLFFGSGTQLSVL.

The V gene is TRBV6-1, the J gene TRBJ2-4, with TRBD2 as a possible D gene (5 bases). This CDR3 contains 14 residues. The germline V and J ends were trimmed by 2 bases and 3 bases, with 8 bases remaining between them. Germline assignment: CDR1 MNHNS and CDR2 SASEGT. In nucleotides, the CDR3 is TGTGCCAGCAGTGAAAGTGAGGGCAAAAACATTCAGTACTTC. Translation gives CASSESEGKNIQYF.

The sample holds one count of this clone. This sequence joins TRBV6-1 and TRBJ1-5; TRBD1 matches 10 bases. The J segment lost 5 bases and the V segment lost 0 bases, leaving 1 base of the junction unmatched. CDR1 and CDR2 (germline): MNHNS, SASEGT. The CDR3 consists of 15 residues. The CDR3 reads CASSEAGQGYQPQHF. For the CDR3, the DNA is TGTGCCAGCAGTGAAGCGGGACAGGGGTATCAGCCCCAGCATTTT.

The chain has TRBV29-1 and TRBJ2-5; D is undetermined. Trimming cost V 4 bases and J 2 bases, with 8 bases left between them. The CDR3 has 12 residues. The germline V gene has CDR1 SQVTM and CDR2 ANQGSEA. This chain's CDR3 is CSVGPRQETQYF. In DNA form, the CDR3 reads TGCAGCGTTGGCCCTAGACAAGAGACCCAGTACTTC.

This clone was recorded many times. Other DNA sequences in the same sample also yield this CDR3. This rearrangement joins TRBV18 to TRBJ1-5; perhaps TRBD1 as D (6 bases). Germline V gene lookup returns CDR1 KGHSH and CDR2 LQKENI. CDR3 size: 13 residues. Trimming removed 4 bases from V and 4 bases from J, with 8 bases in between. In nucleotides, the CDR3 is TGTGCCAGCTCACGACAGGATAATCAGCCCCAGCATTTT. Its translation is CASSRQDNQPQHF.

J is TRBJ2-5 and V is TRBV3-1 (or the pseudogene TRBV3-2); D is possibly TRBD1 (5 bases). The CDR3 is 12 amino acids. Trimming stripped 3 bases from V and 5 bases from J, with 7 bases between. Germline CDR1 is LGHDT and CDR2 is YNNKEL (reference sequence). DNA for the CDR3: TGTGCCAGCAGCCAGGGGCGGGAGACCCAGTACTTC. It translates to CASSQGRETQYF.

In this sample, this clone turned up once. This sequence may be a read error, since a much larger clone differs from it by one base. V gene TRBV6-5 combines with J gene TRBJ2-7; 9 nucleotides line up with TRBD1. This CDR3 is built from 13 residues. Losses at the gene ends were 7 bases for V and 0 bases for J; bases not matched to a gene: 1. CDR1 is MNHEY, CDR2 SVGAGI, per germline. The CDR3, as DNA: TGTGCCAGCACGGGACAGGGCTCCTACGAGCAGTACTTC. The encoded protein is CASTGQGSYEQYF.

J is TRBJ2-5 and V is TRBV7-8; 9 nucleotides agree with TRBD2. The trim removed 4 bases at V and 3 bases at J, leaving 9 bases unmatched. This CDR3 has 16 amino acids. CDR1 SGHVS and CDR2 FQNEAQ come from the germline V gene. The CDR3 nucleotides read TGTGCCAGCAGCTCCTCTGGACTAGCGCAAAAAGAGACCCAGTACTTC. Encoded protein: CASSSSGLAQKETQYF.